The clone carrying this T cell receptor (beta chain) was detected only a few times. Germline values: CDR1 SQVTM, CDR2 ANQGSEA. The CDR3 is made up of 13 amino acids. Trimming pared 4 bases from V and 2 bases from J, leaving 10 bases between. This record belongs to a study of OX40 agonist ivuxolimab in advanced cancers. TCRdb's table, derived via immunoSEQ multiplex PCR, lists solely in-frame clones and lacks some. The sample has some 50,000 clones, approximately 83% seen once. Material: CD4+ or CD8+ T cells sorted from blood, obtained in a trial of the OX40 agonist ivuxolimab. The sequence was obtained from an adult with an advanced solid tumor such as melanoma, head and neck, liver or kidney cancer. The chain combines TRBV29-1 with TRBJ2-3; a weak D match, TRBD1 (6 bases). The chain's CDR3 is CSVVRGSTDTQYF. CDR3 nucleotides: TGCAGCGTTGTTAGGGGGTCCACAGATACGCAGTATTTT.